The rows below give T cell receptor beta chains drawn from one sample of a study of cytomegalovirus exposure and HLA in healthy donors. TCRdb's table, derived via immunoSEQ multiplex PCR, lists solely in-frame clones and lacks some. Found here are about 200,000 clones; the top ten clones hold 0.74%. Sequenced input: PBMCs. These receptors originate from a boy aged 5 to 17 in good health and CMV-seronegative. Each CDR3 is given with its conserved first and last residue. D genes are given only for firm matches.

V: TRBV4-1; J: TRBJ1-3; D: .; CDR3: CASSQETVSGNTIYF; DNA: TGCGCCAGCAGCCAAGAGACAGTCTCTGGAAACACCATATATTTT
V: TRBV7-9; J: TRBJ1-5; D: .; CDR3: CASSLAGPGTHQPQHF; DNA: TGTGCCAGCAGCTTAGCGGGACCAGGGACTCATCAGCCCCAGCATTTT
V: TRBV6-5; J: TRBJ2-1; D: TRBD1; CDR3: CASSRDRSSYNEQFF; DNA: TGTGCCAGCAGTAGGGACAGGAGCTCCTACAATGAGCAGTTCTTC
V: TRBV5-1; J: TRBJ1-2; D: TRBD1; CDR3: CASRTGAWNNNYGYTF; DNA: TGCGCCAGCAGGACAGGGGCCTGGAATAATAACTATGGCTACACCTTC
V: TRBV4-1; J: TRBJ2-7; D: .; CDR3: CASSQVAGPYEQYF; DNA: TGCGCCAGCAGCCAAGTTGCAGGTCCTTACGAGCAGTACTTC
V: TRBV7-8; J: TRBJ2-7; D: TRBD1; CDR3: CASSLPTLGQGTSYEQYF; DNA: TGTGCCAGCAGCTTACCAACACTGGGACAGGGAACGTCCTACGAGCAGTACTTC
V: TRBV30; J: TRBJ1-2; D: TRBD1; CDR3: CAWRTGNFGYTF; DNA: TGTGCCTGGAGGACAGGGAACTTTGGCTACACCTTC
V: TRBV28; J: TRBJ1-4; D: .; CDR3: CASNPSRRGGNEKLFF; DNA: TGTGCCAGCAATCCAAGTAGAAGGGGGGGAAATGAAAAACTGTTTTTT
V: TRBV14; J: TRBJ1-2; D: .; CDR3: CASSQYAGLAYGYTF; DNA: TGTGCCAGCAGCCAATATGCAGGGTTGGCCTATGGCTACACCTTC
V: TRBV7-2; J: TRBJ1-2; D: .; CDR3: CASSLAGGGAYGYTF; DNA: TGTGCCAGCAGCTTAGCTGGAGGGGGGGCGTATGGCTACACCTTC
V: TRBV4-2; J: TRBJ2-3; D: .; CDR3: CASSQDRIASDTQYF; DNA: TGTGCCAGCAGCCAAGATAGAATAGCCTCGGATACGCAGTATTTT
V: TRBV2; J: TRBJ2-5; D: TRBD2; CDR3: CASRWGTSGGSRETQYF; DNA: TGTGCCAGCAGATGGGGGACTAGCGGGGGGAGCCGGGAGACCCAGTACTTC
V: TRBV5-1; J: TRBJ2-2; D: .; CDR3: CASSLGATANTGELFF; DNA: TGCGCCAGCAGCTTGGGGGCGACAGCAAACACCGGGGAGCTGTTTTTT
V: TRBV6-5; J: TRBJ2-7; D: TRBD2; CDR3: CASSYATGTSGYEQYF; DNA: TGTGCCAGCAGTTACGCGACGGGAACTAGCGGCTACGAGCAGTACTTC
V: TRBV6-8; J: TRBJ1-5; D: TRBD1; CDR3: CAGRDRGKPQHF; DNA: TGTGCCGGCCGGGACAGGGGTAAGCCCCAGCATTTT
V: TRBV11-2; J: TRBJ1-1; D: .; CDR3: CASSLVLGLNTEAFF; DNA: TGTGCCAGCAGCTTAGTATTGGGCCTGAACACTGAAGCTTTCTTT
V: TRBV29-1; J: TRBJ2-3; D: .; CDR3: CSDNEGTDTQYF; DNA: TGCAGCGATAATGAGGGCACAGATACGCAGTATTTT
V: TRBV9; J: TRBJ2-7; D: .; CDR3: CASSLEGGTYEQYF; DNA: TGTGCCAGCAGCCTTGAGGGCGGGACCTACGAGCAGTACTTC
V: TRBV7-9; J: TRBJ1-6; D: TRBD1; CDR3: CASSWTGQGRSPLHF; DNA: TGTGCCAGCAGCTGGACCGGACAGGGTAGATCACCCCTCCACTTT
V: TRBV30; J: TRBJ2-5; D: TRBD2; CDR3: CAWSVTSGGARTQYF; DNA: TGTGCCTGGAGTGTAACTAGCGGGGGGGCGAGGACCCAGTACTTC
V: TRBV7-6; J: TRBJ1-1; D: TRBD1; CDR3: CASSLGTGPIQGAEAFF; DNA: TGTGCCAGCAGCCTGGGGACAGGGCCGATTCAAGGGGCTGAAGCTTTCTTT
V: TRBV18; J: TRBJ2-2; D: TRBD1; CDR3: CASSQTGRAGELFF; DNA: TGTGCCAGCTCGCAGACAGGGCGGGCCGGGGAGCTGTTTTTT
V: TRBV5-1; J: TRBJ1-2; D: TRBD1; CDR3: CASSRTGQGASYGYTF; DNA: TGCGCCAGCAGCCGAACGGGGCAGGGGGCATCTTATGGCTACACCTTC